The rows below give T cell receptor beta chains drawn from one sample of a study of blood T cell repertoires in COVID-19. Only in-frame clones appear in the TCRdb table, and some are missing; sequencing was by immunoSEQ multiplex PCR. The repertoire holds 85,000 to 90,000 clones, with roughly 90% as singletons. The sequenced sample was peripheral blood. The receptors stem from an older man with active or convalescent COVID-19. Both conserved end residues are part of each CDR3. D genes are given only for firm matches. Clone sizes are given selectively: once, few, many, or a class where the clone is expanded.

size	J	D	V	CDR3	DNA
NA	TRBJ2-3	NA	TRBV28	CAPRADTQYF	TGTGCCCCCCGGGCAGATACGCAGTATTTT
NA	TRBJ1-1	NA	TRBV7-9	CASSLSRSATEAFF	TGTGCCAGCAGCTTGAGCAGGTCCGCCACTGAAGCTTTCTTT
NA	TRBJ1-2	NA	TRBV9	CASSSHLEGNYGYTF	TGTGCCAGCAGCTCCCACTTGGAGGGTAACTATGGCTACACCTTC
NA	TRBJ2-7	TRBD2	TRBV11-2	CASSLTSGSLSSYEQYF	TGTGCCAGCAGCTTGACTAGCGGGAGTTTGAGCTCCTACGAGCAGTACTTC
NA	TRBJ2-2	TRBD1	TRBV7-9	CASSLTGDTGELFF	TGTGCCAGCAGCCTTACAGGGGACACCGGGGAGCTGTTTTTT
NA	TRBJ1-1	NA	TRBV25-1	CASSERRGMNTEAFF	TGTGCCAGCAGTGAAAGGCGGGGGATGAACACTGAAGCTTTCTTT
NA	TRBJ1-5	TRBD1	TRBV30	CAWGQGRNQPQHF	TGTGCCTGGGGACAGGGCCGCAATCAGCCCCAGCATTTT
once	TRBJ1-2	TRBD1	TRBV30	CAWDWTGNGYTF	TGTGCCTGGGACTGGACAGGGAATGGCTACACCTTC
NA	TRBJ2-7	NA	TRBV18	CASSPQDSHEQYF	TGTGCCAGCTCACCACAGGACAGCCACGAGCAGTACTTC
NA	TRBJ2-2	TRBD2	TRBV19	CASKRLAGETGELFF	TGTGCCAGTAAAAGACTAGCGGGAGAGACCGGGGAGCTGTTTTTT
NA	TRBJ2-7	TRBD1	TRBV9	CASSGRGTGGNEQYF	TGTGCCAGCAGCGGGAGGGGGACAGGGGGCAACGAGCAGTACTTC
NA	TRBJ2-5	TRBD2	TRBV5-4	CASRPSVGLAGEEETQYF	TGTGCCAGCAGACCATCCGTTGGGCTAGCGGGAGAGGAGGAGACCCAGTACTTC
NA	TRBJ2-1	TRBD1	TRBV6-5	CASSLGQGNNEQFF	TGTGCCAGCAGTCTGGGACAGGGAAACAATGAGCAGTTCTTC
NA	TRBJ2-1	TRBD2	TRBV20-1	CSASGTSGYNEQFF	TGCAGTGCTAGTGGGACTAGCGGGTACAATGAGCAGTTCTTC
NA	TRBJ2-1	NA	TRBV11-3	CASSLGALSYNEQFF	TGTGCCAGCAGCTTAGGAGCCCTCTCCTACAATGAGCAGTTCTTC
NA	TRBJ1-4	NA	TRBV9	CASSVGPPGEKLFF	TGTGCCAGCAGCGTAGGGCCACCGGGTGAAAAACTGTTTTTT
NA	TRBJ2-2	TRBD2	TRBV15	CATSRDWASGSEDTGELFF	TGTGCCACCAGCAGAGATTGGGCTAGCGGGAGCGAGGACACCGGGGAGCTGTTTTTT
NA	TRBJ2-1	TRBD2	TRBV7-7	CASSPLAGADNEQFF	TGTGCTAGCAGTCCGTTAGCGGGCGCCGACAATGAGCAGTTCTTC
NA	TRBJ2-2	NA	TRBV6-1	CASSEFRGLTGELFF	TGTGCCAGCAGTGAATTCAGGGGTCTCACCGGGGAGCTGTTTTTT
NA	TRBJ1-1	NA	TRBV18	CASSPPARVGTEAFF	TGTGCCAGCTCACCACCTGCCAGGGTGGGCACTGAAGCTTTCTTT
NA	TRBJ1-1	TRBD1	TRBV7-9	CASSLRGAMDTEAFF	TGTGCCAGCAGCCTCAGGGGGGCTATGGACACTGAAGCTTTCTTT
NA	TRBJ2-6	NA	TRBV27	CASSPTPWGANVLTF	TGTGCCAGCAGTCCTACGCCGTGGGGGGCCAACGTCCTGACTTTC
NA	TRBJ2-7	NA	TRBV4-2	CASSQETLWEQYF	TGTGCCAGCAGCCAAGAGACACTTTGGGAGCAGTACTTC
NA	TRBJ1-4	NA	TRBV7-6	CASSFGGTNEKLFF	TGTGCCAGCAGCTTCGGGGGAACTAATGAAAAACTGTTTTTT
NA	TRBJ2-3	NA	TRBV27	CASSLGGRTDTQYF	TGTGCCAGCAGTTTGGGGGGGCGCACAGATACGCAGTATTTT
NA	TRBJ2-3	NA	TRBV7-6	CASSPTRGGTDTQYF	TGTGCCAGCAGCCCAACCAGGGGGGGCACAGATACGCAGTATTTT
NA	TRBJ1-5	NA	TRBV1	CTSSHPNQPQHF	TGCACCAGCAGCCACCCGAATCAGCCCCAGCATTTT
NA	TRBJ2-5	NA	TRBV24-1	CATMGTGQETQYF	TGTGCCACCATGGGAACAGGGCAAGAGACCCAGTACTTC
NA	TRBJ2-4	NA	TRBV28	CASTQHGQVNIQYF	TGTGCCAGCACTCAGCATGGACAAGTAAACATTCAGTACTTC
NA	TRBJ1-1	NA	TRBV5-1	CASSAAGNTEAFF	TGCGCCAGCAGCGCCGCCGGGAACACTGAAGCTTTCTTT
NA	TRBJ2-5	TRBD2	TRBV29-1	CSAREGRGETQYF	TGCAGCGCCCGGGAGGGCCGGGGGGAGACCCAGTACTTC
NA	TRBJ2-7	NA	TRBV29-1	CSVTDRSSYEQYF	TGCAGCGTCACCGACAGGAGCTCCTACGAGCAGTACTTC
once	TRBJ2-5	TRBD1	TRBV19	CASQRTGGAETQYF	TGTGCCAGTCAAAGGACAGGGGGCGCGGAGACCCAGTACTTC
NA	TRBJ2-1	NA	TRBV7-6	CASSLDAGYNEQFF	TGTGCCAGCAGCTTAGATGCGGGCTACAATGAGCAGTTCTTC
few	TRBJ2-7	NA	TRBV7-9	CASSLGGPGEQYF	TGTGCCAGCAGCTTAGGAGGGCCGGGTGAGCAGTACTTC
NA	TRBJ1-5	TRBD1	TRBV18	CASSPGQGGNSNQPQHF	TGTGCCAGCTCACCCGGACAGGGGGGAAATAGCAATCAGCCCCAGCATTTT
NA	TRBJ2-7	TRBD2	TRBV6-5	CASSQSGRYEQYF	TGTGCCAGCAGTCAAAGCGGGAGGTACGAGCAGTACTTC
NA	TRBJ1-6	NA	TRBV9	CASSEGNSPLHF	TGTGCCAGCAGCGAGGGGAATTCACCCCTCCACTTT
NA	TRBJ1-4	NA	TRBV4-3	CASSQGKQGSGEKLFF	TGCGCCAGCAGCCAAGGAAAACAGGGATCCGGTGAAAAACTGTTTTTT
once	TRBJ2-1	NA	TRBV27	CASSLAGLGNEQFF	TGTGCCAGCAGTTTAGCGGGCCTGGGGAATGAGCAGTTCTTC
NA	TRBJ2-1	NA	TRBV18	CASSPPVTQGSYNEQFF	TGTGCCAGCTCACCACCGGTTACGCAGGGGAGCTACAATGAGCAGTTCTTC